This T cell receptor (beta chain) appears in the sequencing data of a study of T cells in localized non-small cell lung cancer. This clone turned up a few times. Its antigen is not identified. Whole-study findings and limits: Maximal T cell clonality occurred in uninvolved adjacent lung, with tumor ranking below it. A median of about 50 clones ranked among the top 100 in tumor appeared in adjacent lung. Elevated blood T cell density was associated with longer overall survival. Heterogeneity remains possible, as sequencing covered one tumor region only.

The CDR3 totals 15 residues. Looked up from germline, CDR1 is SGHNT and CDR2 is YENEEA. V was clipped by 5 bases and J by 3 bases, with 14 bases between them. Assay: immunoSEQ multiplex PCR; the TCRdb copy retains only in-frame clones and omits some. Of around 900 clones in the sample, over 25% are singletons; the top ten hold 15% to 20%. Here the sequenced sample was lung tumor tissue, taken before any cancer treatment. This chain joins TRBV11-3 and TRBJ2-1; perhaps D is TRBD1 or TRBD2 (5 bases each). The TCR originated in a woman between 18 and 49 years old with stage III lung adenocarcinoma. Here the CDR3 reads CASSHRDRIYNEQFF. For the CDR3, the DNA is TGTGCCAGCAGCCACCGGGACCGAATCTACAATGAGCAGTTCTTC. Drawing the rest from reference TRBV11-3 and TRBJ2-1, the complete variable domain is EAGVVQSPRYKIIEKKQPVAFWCNPISGHNTLYWYLQNLGQGPELLIRYENEEAVDDSQLPKDRFSAERLKGVDSTLKIQPAELGDSAVYLCASSHRDRIYNEQFFGPGTRLTVL.